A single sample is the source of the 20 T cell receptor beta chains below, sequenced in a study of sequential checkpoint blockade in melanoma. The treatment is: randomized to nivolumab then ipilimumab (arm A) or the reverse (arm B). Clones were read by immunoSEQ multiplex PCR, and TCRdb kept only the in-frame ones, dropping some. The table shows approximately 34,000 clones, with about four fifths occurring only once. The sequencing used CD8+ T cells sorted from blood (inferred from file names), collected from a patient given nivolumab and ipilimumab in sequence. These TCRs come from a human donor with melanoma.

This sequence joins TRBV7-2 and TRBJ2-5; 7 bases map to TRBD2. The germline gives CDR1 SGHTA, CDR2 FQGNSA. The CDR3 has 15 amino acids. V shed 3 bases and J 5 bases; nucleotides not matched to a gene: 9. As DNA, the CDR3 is TGTGCCAGCAGCTTCTTTCTAGCGGAAGGGGAGACCCAGTACTTC. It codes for CASSFFLAEGETQYF.

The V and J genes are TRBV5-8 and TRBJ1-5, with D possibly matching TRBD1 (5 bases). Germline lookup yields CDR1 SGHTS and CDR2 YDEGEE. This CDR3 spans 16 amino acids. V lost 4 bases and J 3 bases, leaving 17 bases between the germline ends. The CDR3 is CASSPIYSRDNQPQHF. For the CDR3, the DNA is TGTGCCAGCAGCCCGATTTATAGCAGGGACAATCAGCCCCAGCATTTT. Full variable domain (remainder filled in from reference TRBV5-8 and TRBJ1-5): EAGVTQSPTHLIKTRGQQATLRCSPISGHTSVYWYQQALGLGLQFLLWYDEGEERNRGNFPPRFSGRQFPNYSSELNVNALELEDSALYLCASSPIYSRDNQPQHFGDGTRLSIL.

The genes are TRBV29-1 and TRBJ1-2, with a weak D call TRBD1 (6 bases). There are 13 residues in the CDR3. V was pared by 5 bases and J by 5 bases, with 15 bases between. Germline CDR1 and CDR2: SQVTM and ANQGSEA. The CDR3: CSVSGQGGYGYTF. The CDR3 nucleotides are TGCAGCGTTTCCGGACAAGGGGGATATGGCTACACCTTC. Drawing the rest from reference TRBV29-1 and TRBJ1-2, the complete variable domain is SAVISQKPSRDICQRGTSLTIQCQVDSQVTMMFWYRQQPGQSLTLIATANQGSEATYESGFVIDKFPISRPNLTFSTLTVSNMSPEDSSIYLCSVSGQGGYGYTFGSGTRLTVV.

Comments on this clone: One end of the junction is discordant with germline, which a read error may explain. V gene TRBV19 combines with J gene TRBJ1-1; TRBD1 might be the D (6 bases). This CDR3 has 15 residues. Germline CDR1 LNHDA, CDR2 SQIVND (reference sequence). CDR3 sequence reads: CASSLDRMMNTEAFF. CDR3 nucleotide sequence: TGTGCCAGTAGTTTAGACAGGATGATGAACACTGAAGCTTTCTTT.

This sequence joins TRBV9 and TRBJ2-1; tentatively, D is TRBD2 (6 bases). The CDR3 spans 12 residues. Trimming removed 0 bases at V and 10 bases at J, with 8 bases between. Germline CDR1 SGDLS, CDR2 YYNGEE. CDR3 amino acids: CASSVEGGEQFF. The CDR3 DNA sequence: TGTGCCAGCAGCGTAGAAGGAGGGGAGCAGTTCTTC.

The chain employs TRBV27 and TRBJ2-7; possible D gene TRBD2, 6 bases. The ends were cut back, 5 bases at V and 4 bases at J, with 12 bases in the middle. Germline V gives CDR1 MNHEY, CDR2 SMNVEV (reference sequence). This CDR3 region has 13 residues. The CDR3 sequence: CASSIGTGYEQYF. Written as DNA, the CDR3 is TGTGCCAGCAGTATCGGGACTGGGTACGAGCAGTACTTC.

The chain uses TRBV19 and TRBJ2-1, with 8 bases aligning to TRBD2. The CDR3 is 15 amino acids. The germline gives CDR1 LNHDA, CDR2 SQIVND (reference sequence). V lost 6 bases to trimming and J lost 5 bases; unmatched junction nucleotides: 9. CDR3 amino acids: CASSPGTRAHNEQFF. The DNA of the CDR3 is TGTGCCAGTAGCCCCGGGACTAGGGCCCACAATGAGCAGTTCTTC.

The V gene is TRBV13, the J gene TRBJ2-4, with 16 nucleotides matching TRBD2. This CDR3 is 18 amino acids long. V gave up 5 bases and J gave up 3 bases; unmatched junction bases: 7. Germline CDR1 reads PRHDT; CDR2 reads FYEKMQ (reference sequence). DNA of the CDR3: TGTGCCAGCAGCACGGGACTAGCGGGGGGGCTGGTCAAAAACATTCAGTACTTC. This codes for CASSTGLAGGLVKNIQYF.

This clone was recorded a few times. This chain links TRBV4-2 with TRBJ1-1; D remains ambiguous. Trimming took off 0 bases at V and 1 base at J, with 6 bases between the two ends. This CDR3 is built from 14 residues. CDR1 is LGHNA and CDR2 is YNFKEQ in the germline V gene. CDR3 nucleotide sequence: TGTGCCAGCAGCCAAGACGAGGGGAACACTGAAGCTTTCTTT. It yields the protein CASSQDEGNTEAFF.

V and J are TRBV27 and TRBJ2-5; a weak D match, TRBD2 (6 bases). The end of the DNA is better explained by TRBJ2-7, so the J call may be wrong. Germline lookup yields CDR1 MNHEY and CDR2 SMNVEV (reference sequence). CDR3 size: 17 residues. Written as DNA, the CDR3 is TGTGCCAGCAGTTTATCGGGTGTTGACCCTGGAGGGTACGAGCAGTACTTC. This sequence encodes CASSLSGVDPGGYEQYF.

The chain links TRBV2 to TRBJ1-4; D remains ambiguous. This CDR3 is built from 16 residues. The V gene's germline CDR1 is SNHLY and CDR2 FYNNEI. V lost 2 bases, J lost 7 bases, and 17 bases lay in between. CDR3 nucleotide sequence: TGTGCCAGCAGTGAACCGAGCGTTATACCTCCTGAAAAACTGTTTTTT. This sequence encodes CASSEPSVIPPEKLFF.

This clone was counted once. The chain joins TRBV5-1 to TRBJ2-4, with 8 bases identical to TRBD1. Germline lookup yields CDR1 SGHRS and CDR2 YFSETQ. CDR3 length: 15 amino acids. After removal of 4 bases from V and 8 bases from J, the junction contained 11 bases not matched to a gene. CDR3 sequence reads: CASSLRQGFIHIQYF. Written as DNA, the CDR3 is TGCGCCAGCAGCCTGAGACAGGGGTTTATTCACATTCAGTACTTC. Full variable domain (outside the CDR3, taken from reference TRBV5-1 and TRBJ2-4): KAGVTQTPRYLIKTRGQQVTLSCSPISGHRSVSWYQQTPGQGLQFLFEYFSETQRNKGNFPGRFSGRQFSNSRSEMNVSTLELGDSALYLCASSLRQGFIHIQYFGAGTRLSVL.

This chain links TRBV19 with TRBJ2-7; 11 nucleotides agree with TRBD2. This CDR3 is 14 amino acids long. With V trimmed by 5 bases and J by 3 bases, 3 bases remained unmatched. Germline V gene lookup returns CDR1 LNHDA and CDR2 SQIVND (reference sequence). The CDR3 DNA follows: TGTGCCAGTAGTCCCGGGACTAGCGGCTACGAGCAGTACTTC. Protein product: CASSPGTSGYEQYF. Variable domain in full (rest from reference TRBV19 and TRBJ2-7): DGGITQSPKYLFRKEGQNVTLSCEQNLNHDAMYWYRQDPGQGLRLIYYSQIVNDFQKGDIAEGYSVSREKKESFPLTVTSAQKNPTAFYLCASSPGTSGYEQYFGPGTRLTVT.

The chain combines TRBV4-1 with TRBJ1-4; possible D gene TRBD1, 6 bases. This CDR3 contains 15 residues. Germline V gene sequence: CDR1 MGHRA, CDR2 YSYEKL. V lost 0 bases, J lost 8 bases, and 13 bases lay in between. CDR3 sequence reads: CASSQEFRDNEKLFF. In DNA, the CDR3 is TGCGCCAGCAGCCAAGAATTCAGGGACAACGAAAAACTGTTTTTT.

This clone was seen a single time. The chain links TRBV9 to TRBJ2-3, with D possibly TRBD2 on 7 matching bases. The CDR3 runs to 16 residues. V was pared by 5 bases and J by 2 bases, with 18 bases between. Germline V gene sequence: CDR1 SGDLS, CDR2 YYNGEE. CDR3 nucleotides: TGTGCCAGCAGGGGAGCGGCGGGGGCCCTCACAGATACGCAGTATTTT. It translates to CASRGAAGALTDTQYF.

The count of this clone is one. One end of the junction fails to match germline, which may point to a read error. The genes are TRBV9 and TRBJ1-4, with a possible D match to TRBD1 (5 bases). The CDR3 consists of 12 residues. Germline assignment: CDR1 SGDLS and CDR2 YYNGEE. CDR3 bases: TGTGCCAGCAGCACCCCAGGACACCCCTTCAGTTTT. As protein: CASSTPGHPFSF.

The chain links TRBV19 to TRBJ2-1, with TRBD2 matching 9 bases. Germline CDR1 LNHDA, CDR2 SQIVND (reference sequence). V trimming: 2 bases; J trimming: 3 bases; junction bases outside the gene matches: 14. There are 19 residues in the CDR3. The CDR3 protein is CASSIMNQRLTSGYNEQFF. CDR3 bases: TGTGCCAGTAGTATAATGAACCAAAGATTGACTAGCGGCTACAATGAGCAGTTCTTC.

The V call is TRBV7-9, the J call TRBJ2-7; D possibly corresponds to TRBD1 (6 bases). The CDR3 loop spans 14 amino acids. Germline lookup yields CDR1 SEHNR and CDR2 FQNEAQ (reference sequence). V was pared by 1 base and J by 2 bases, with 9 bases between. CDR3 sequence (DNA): TGTGCCAGCAGCTTAGGGGGACACCCCTACGAGCAGTACTTC. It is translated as CASSLGGHPYEQYF.

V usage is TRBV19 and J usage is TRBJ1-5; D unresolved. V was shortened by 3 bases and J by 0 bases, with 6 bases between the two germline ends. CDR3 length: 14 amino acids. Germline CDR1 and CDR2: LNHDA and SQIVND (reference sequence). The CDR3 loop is CASSIGYSNQPQHF. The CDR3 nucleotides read TGTGCCAGTAGTATCGGTTATAGCAATCAGCCCCAGCATTTT.

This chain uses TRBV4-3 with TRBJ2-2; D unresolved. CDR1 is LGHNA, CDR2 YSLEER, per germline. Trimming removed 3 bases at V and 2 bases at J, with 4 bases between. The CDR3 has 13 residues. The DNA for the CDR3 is TGCGCCAGCAGCCATAGTAACACCGGGGAGCTGTTTTTT. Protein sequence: CASSHSNTGELFF.